These 21 T cell receptor beta chains were sequenced from one sample in a study of T cell responses to AZD1222 COVID-19 vaccine. Method: immunoSEQ multiplex PCR; TCRdb's copy keeps in-frame clones and lacks some. Among 120,000 or so clones listed, more than 80% were seen once. The source was peripheral blood, collected on day 0 of AZD1222 vaccination. Receptors were obtained from an adult in good health.

The chain links TRBV28 to TRBJ2-5; no definite D call. The CDR3 has 13 residues. Trimming shortened V by 3 bases and J by 2 bases, and 7 bases separated the two germline ends. Germline CDR1 and CDR2: MDHEN and SYDVKM. The CDR3 nucleotides are TGTGCCAGCAGTTTGGGCAGACAAGAGACCCAGTACTTC. It is translated as CASSLGRQETQYF.

The chain uses TRBV11-2 and TRBJ1-2; tentatively, D is TRBD1 (5 bases). Germline V gene sequence: CDR1 SGHAT, CDR2 FQNNGV. This CDR3 region has 15 residues. Trimming pared 4 bases from V and 6 bases from J, leaving 18 bases between. The CDR3 here is CASSSTLGGEHGYTF. Written as DNA, the CDR3 is TGTGCCAGCAGCTCCACCCTGGGGGGGGAGCATGGCTACACCTTC. The full variable domain, in which reference TRBV11-2 and TRBJ1-2 provide the parts outside the CDR3, is EAGVAQSPRYKIIEKRQSVAFWCNPISGHATLYWYQQILGQGPKLLIQFQNNGVVDDSQLPKDRFSAERLKGVDSTLKIQPAKLEDSAVYLCASSSTLGGEHGYTFGSGTRLTVV.

The rearrangement joins TRBV7-9 to TRBJ2-1, with 12 nucleotides matching TRBD2. The CDR3 totals 19 residues. The V and J ends lost 5 bases and 3 bases, in that order; junction bases with no gene match: 14. The V gene's germline CDR1 is SEHNR and CDR2 FQNEAQ (reference sequence). CDR3 residues: CASSRRTSGNIRDYNEQFF. The CDR3 DNA reads TGTGCCAGCAGCCGCCGGACTAGCGGGAATATCCGGGACTACAATGAGCAGTTCTTC.

V is TRBV19 and J is TRBJ2-1; D perhaps matches TRBD2 (6 bases). The V gene's germline CDR1 is LNHDA and CDR2 SQIVND (reference sequence). Trimming pared 5 bases from V and 1 base from J, leaving 9 bases between. The CDR3 extends over 14 amino acids. The CDR3 sequence is CASSPRGSYNEQFF. CDR3 sequence (DNA): TGTGCCAGTAGTCCCCGGGGGTCCTACAATGAGCAGTTCTTC.

This chain connects TRBV3-1 (or the pseudogene TRBV3-2) to TRBJ2-2, with 9 bases matching TRBD1. Trimming at V came to 0 bases and at J to 5 bases, leaving 7 bases not matched to a gene. This CDR3 contains 17 residues. In germline, CDR1 is LGHDT, CDR2 YNNKEL (reference sequence). The CDR3 region is CASSQEHRGRGTGELFF. The DNA for the CDR3 is TGTGCCAGCAGCCAAGAACACAGGGGGCGCGGAACCGGGGAGCTGTTTTTT.

This clone showed up just once. The V gene is TRBV10-3, the J gene TRBJ2-5; TRBD2 agrees at 9 bases. Germline values: CDR1 ENHRY, CDR2 SYGVKD. The CDR3 is 14 amino acids. V shed 4 bases, J shed 8 bases, and the junction held 8 bases outside the gene matches. CDR3 amino acids: CAISAASGTLTQYF. DNA of the CDR3: TGTGCCATCAGTGCGGCTAGCGGGACCCTCACCCAGTACTTC.

The chain recombines TRBV19 with TRBJ2-7; D tentatively reads TRBD1 or TRBD2 (5 bases each). The V end was cut by 1 base, the J end by 4 bases, with 17 bases between. The CDR3 extends over 16 amino acids. Germline CDR1 LNHDA, CDR2 SQIVND (reference sequence). This CDR3 reads CASSIAGHWGIYEQYF. For the CDR3, the DNA is TGTGCCAGTAGTATAGCCGGACATTGGGGGATTTACGAGCAGTACTTC. The full variable domain, its missing parts supplied by reference TRBV19 and TRBJ2-7, is DGGITQSPKYLFRKEGQNVTLSCEQNLNHDAMYWYRQDPGQGLRLIYYSQIVNDFQKGDIAEGYSVSREKKESFPLTVTSAQKNPTAFYLCASSIAGHWGIYEQYFGPGTRLTVT.

This chain uses TRBV5-5 with TRBJ2-1, with unresolved D. The germline gives CDR1 SGHKS, CDR2 YYEKEE (reference sequence). Trimming removed 1 base from V and 4 bases from J, with 6 bases in between. The CDR3 sequence is 13 residues long. In DNA form, the CDR3 reads TGTGCCAGCAGCTTGAGGGTATACAATGAGCAGTTCTTC. It codes for CASSLRVYNEQFF.

J is TRBJ2-1 and V is TRBV24-1; D is uncertain. Germline CDR1 reads KGHDR; CDR2 reads SFDVKD. CDR3 length: 15 amino acids. With 7 bases removed from V and 6 bases from J, the gap between germline ends came to 18 bases. CDR3 in DNA: TGTGCCACCAGCCACTTCGACACGGTACTCAATGAGCAGTTCTTC. Encoded protein: CATSHFDTVLNEQFF.

V usage is TRBV19 and J usage is TRBJ2-5, with 8 bases lining up with TRBD2. The CDR3 length is 16 residues. Per germline, CDR1 LNHDA and CDR2 SQIVND (reference sequence). V lost 3 bases to trimming and J lost 6 bases; unmatched junction nucleotides: 12. The DNA for the CDR3 is TGTGCCAGTAGTATTGTGGCTAGCGGGCCTTTAAAGACCCAGTACTTC. Its protein is CASSIVASGPLKTQYF.

The chain links TRBV4-1 to TRBJ2-4; D assignment may be TRBD1 or TRBD2 (6 bases each). The ends were cut back, 2 bases at V and 9 bases at J, with 20 bases in the middle. Germline assignment: CDR1 MGHRA and CDR2 YSYEKL. The CDR3 runs to 16 residues. CDR3 sequence: CASSQPGRGRGGIQYF. The CDR3 nucleotides are TGCGCCAGCAGCCAACCCGGACGGGGGCGCGGCGGCATTCAGTACTTC.

The count of this clone is one. The chain links TRBV5-5 to TRBJ1-3; 9 nucleotides line up with TRBD1. Germline trimming cut 5 bases from V and 4 bases from J; bases unmatched to any gene: 16. The CDR3 has 18 residues. CDR1 and CDR2 (germline): SGHKS, YYEKEE (reference sequence). The DNA of the CDR3 is TGTGCCAGCAGTCGTGGGACAGGGATATTGCTATCGGGAAACACCATATATTTT. Amino acid sequence: CASSRGTGILLSGNTIYF.

V and J are TRBV6-2 or TRBV6-3 and TRBJ1-1; 8 bases map to TRBD1. Germline trimming cut 5 bases from V and 3 bases from J; bases unmatched to any gene: 8. CDR1 and CDR2 (germline): MNHEY, SVGEGT. The CDR3 loop spans 15 amino acids. The CDR3 region has the DNA TGTGCCAGCAGTCTCCTCGGACAGGGATACACTGAAGCTTTCTTT. It yields the protein CASSLLGQGYTEAFF.

This clone was counted a single time. The V call is TRBV29-1, the J call TRBJ2-5, with D unresolved. The CDR3 runs 12 residues. Trimming pared 3 bases from V and 2 bases from J, leaving 7 bases between. Looked up from germline, CDR1 is SQVTM and CDR2 is ANQGSEA. DNA for the CDR3: TGCAGCGTTGAGCACTTTCAAGAGACCCAGTACTTC. It specifies CSVEHFQETQYF. The full variable domain, rest sourced from reference TRBV29-1 and TRBJ2-5, is SAVISQKPSRDICQRGTSLTIQCQVDSQVTMMFWYRQQPGQSLTLIATANQGSEATYESGFVIDKFPISRPNLTFSTLTVSNMSPEDSSIYLCSVEHFQETQYFGPGTRLLVL.

J is TRBJ1-5 and V is TRBV28, with a tentative D call TRBD1 (5 bases). The ends were cut back, 7 bases at V and 0 bases at J, with 13 bases in the middle. Germline CDR1 and CDR2: MDHEN and SYDVKM. The CDR3 extends over 15 amino acids. The CDR3 DNA is TGTGCCAGCACAAAGCTAGGGACTAGCAATCAGCCCCAGCATTTT. Its translation: CASTKLGTSNQPQHF. The complete variable domain, with remaining parts taken from reference TRBV28 and TRBJ1-5, reads DVKVTQSSRYLVKRTGEKVFLECVQDMDHENMFWYRQDPGLGLRLIYFSYDVKMKEKGDIPEGYSVSREKKERFSLILESASTNQTSMYLCASTKLGTSNQPQHFGDGTRLSIL.

This clone was detected only a few times. The chain employs TRBV30 and TRBJ1-2; no clear D gene. CDR1 and CDR2 from the germline V gene are GTSNPN and SVGIG (reference sequence). The CDR3 covers 11 residues. The V gene lost 3 bases and the J gene lost 8 bases, with 10 bases spanning the gap. The CDR3: CAWREGFGYTF. In nucleotides, the CDR3 is TGTGCCTGGAGGGAAGGGTTCGGCTACACCTTC.

This sequence joins TRBV4-1 and TRBJ2-7; D not certain. Per the germline V gene, CDR1 is MGHRA and CDR2 is YSYEKL. Between the trimmed V and J ends, which lost 1 base and 7 bases, there was a span of 23 bases. The CDR3 totals 17 residues. In DNA form, the CDR3 reads TGCGCCAGCAGCCAAGGGGAAAACTTCCGATCCCCCTTGGAGCAGTACTTC. Translated: CASSQGENFRSPLEQYF.

This chain joins TRBV11-2 and TRBJ2-3; D may be TRBD1 or TRBD2 (5 bases each). V shed 3 bases and J shed 2 bases, with 12 bases lying between them. From germline, CDR1 is SGHAT and CDR2 FQNNGV. CDR3 length equals 15 residues. The CDR3 protein is CASSFWGNPTDTQYF. The CDR3 DNA sequence: TGTGCCAGCAGCTTCTGGGGGAATCCCACAGATACGCAGTATTTT. Together with reference TRBV11-2 and TRBJ2-3, the CDR3 gives the full variable domain: EAGVAQSPRYKIIEKRQSVAFWCNPISGHATLYWYQQILGQGPKLLIQFQNNGVVDDSQLPKDRFSAERLKGVDSTLKIQPAKLEDSAVYLCASSFWGNPTDTQYFGPGTRLTVL.

The CDR3 DNA reads as TGTGCCAGCGCCGGGACAGACCAGTACTTC. It translates to CASAGTDQYF. The chain employs TRBV28 and TRBJ2-4; 7 bases fit TRBD1. Germline V gene sequence: CDR1 MDHEN, CDR2 SYDVKM. With 8 bases clipped from V and 13 bases from J, the junction kept 5 bases outside the gene matches. CDR3 length: 10 amino acids.

This clone appeared a few times. The chain joins TRBV7-2 to TRBJ2-1; TRBD2 aligns across 14 bases. Germline lookup yields CDR1 SGHTA and CDR2 FQGNSA. The CDR3 runs 17 residues. V gave up 1 base and J gave up 11 bases; unmatched junction bases: 10. CDR3 protein: CASSLVATSGGASQQFF. DNA of the CDR3: TGTGCCAGCAGCTTAGTTGCGACTAGCGGGGGGGCCTCTCAGCAGTTCTTC.

The chain has TRBV6-2 or TRBV6-3 and TRBJ2-6, with 9 bases aligning to TRBD1. From germline, CDR1 is MNHEY and CDR2 SVGEGT. This CDR3 is 16 amino acids long. V shed 5 bases, J shed 0 bases, and the junction held 2 bases outside the gene matches. CDR3: CASSRDRASGANVLTF. In DNA form, the CDR3 reads TGTGCCAGCAGTCGGGACAGGGCCTCTGGGGCCAACGTCCTGACTTTC.